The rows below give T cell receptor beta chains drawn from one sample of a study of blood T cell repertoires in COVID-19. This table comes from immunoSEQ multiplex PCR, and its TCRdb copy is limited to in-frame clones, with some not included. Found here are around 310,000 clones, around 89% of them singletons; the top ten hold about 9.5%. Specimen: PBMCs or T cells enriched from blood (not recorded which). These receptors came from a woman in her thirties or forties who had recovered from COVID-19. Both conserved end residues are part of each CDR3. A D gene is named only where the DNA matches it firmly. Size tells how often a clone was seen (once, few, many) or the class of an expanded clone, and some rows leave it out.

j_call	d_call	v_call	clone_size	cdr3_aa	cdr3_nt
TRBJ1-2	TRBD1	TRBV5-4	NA	CASSSYRDREYGYTF	TGTGCCAGCAGCTCATACCGGGACAGGGAGTATGGCTACACCTTC
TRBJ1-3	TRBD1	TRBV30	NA	CAWSQGGTGRNTIYF	TGTGCCTGGAGTCAAGGGGGGACAGGGCGAAACACCATATATTTT
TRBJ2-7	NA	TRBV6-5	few	CASSPTGEVQEYF	TGTGCCAGCAGTCCGACGGGGGAGGTCCAGGAGTACTTC
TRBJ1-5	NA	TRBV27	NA	CASSSGRAQPQHF	TGTGCCAGCAGTTCTGGCAGGGCCCAGCCCCAGCATTTT
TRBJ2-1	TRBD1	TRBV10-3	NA	CAISESAKQGSEQFF	TGTGCCATCAGTGAGTCGGCTAAACAGGGGTCGGAGCAGTTCTTC
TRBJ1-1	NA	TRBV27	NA	CASSLERGNPEAFF	TGTGCCAGCAGTTTAGAGAGGGGGAACCCTGAAGCTTTCTTT
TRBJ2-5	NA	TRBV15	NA	CATSRDKTGRRETQYF	TGTGCCACCAGCAGAGATAAAACAGGGCGTCGGGAGACCCAGTACTTC
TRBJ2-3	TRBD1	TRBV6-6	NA	CASSSGQGSTDTQYF	TGTGCCAGCAGTTCCGGACAGGGGAGCACAGATACGCAGTATTTT
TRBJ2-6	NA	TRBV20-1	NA	CSASLVLSGANVLTF	TGCAGTGCTAGTCTCGTCCTCTCTGGGGCCAACGTCCTGACTTTC
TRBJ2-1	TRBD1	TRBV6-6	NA	CASTVRARGWNEQFF	TGTGCCAGCACCGTCCGGGCCAGGGGGTGGAATGAGCAGTTCTTC
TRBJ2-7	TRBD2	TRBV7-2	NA	CASSLARAGGPYEQYF	TGTGCCAGCAGCTTAGCTAGGGCGGGGGGGCCCTACGAGCAGTACTTC
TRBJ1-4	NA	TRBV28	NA	CASSTSPPRQRIEF	TGTGCCAGCAGTACTTCTCCCCCCCGACAGAGAATAGAGTTT
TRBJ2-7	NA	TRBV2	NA	CASNKGPSYEQYF	TGTGCCAGCAACAAGGGGCCCTCCTACGAGCAGTACTTC